The T cell receptor (beta chain) described here comes from a study of cytomegalovirus exposure and HLA in healthy donors. In regard to this clone: Its antigen is as yet unknown.

Both 60 Vbeta primers and 13 Jbeta primers went into the PCR. Sequencing was performed with immunoSEQ multiplex PCR; in TCRdb, only in-frame clones are kept and a portion is missing. The sample lists roughly 100,000 clones; around 77% were seen once. Notes on the study in general: Some V segments could not be told apart, so they were left out, TRBV6-2 and TRBV6-3 among them. The authors later linked a missense DCLRE1C variant to TCR beta V- and J-gene trimming.

Germline-derived CDR1 and CDR2 are LGHNA and YSLEER. The V segment lost 3 bases and the J segment 6 bases; nucleotides outside the gene matches: 15. This CDR3 spans 18 amino acids. Sequencing input: PBMCs. The J gene is TRBJ2-7, the V gene TRBV4-3; 12 bases fit TRBD1. This clonotype originated in a woman between 40 and 55 years old in good health and CMV-seropositive. The CDR3 protein is CASSHPGPGGTGGIEQYF. DNA of the CDR3: TGCGCCAGCAGCCACCCAGGACCAGGAGGGACAGGGGGCATCGAGCAGTACTTC.